This T cell receptor (beta chain) was documented in a study of vaccination effects on CD4 cells after COVID-19. CDR1 SGDLS and CDR2 YYNGEE come from the germline V gene. Trimming took 10 bases from V and 3 from J; bases not matched to a gene: 12. The CDR3 contains 15 residues. Clones were sequenced by immunoSEQ multiplex PCR, and TCRdb holds only the in-frame ones, with some missing. The table has 70,000 to 85,000 clones, about 74% seen once. Worth noting for this clone: Its matching antigen is unknown.

Once cultured for more than nine days, the cells underwent separation to obtain CD4+ T cells. According to the study, vaccine recipients showed no prior SARS-CoV-2 infection and negative nucleocapsid antibodies. The sequence was collected from a human donor who received a COVID-19 vaccine. This specimen consisted of CD4+ T cells from PBMCs cultured without peptide, obtained before COVID-19 vaccination. The chain carries TRBV9 and TRBJ2-5, with 10 bases aligning to TRBD2. CDR3 in amino acids: CAGKGSGGTKETQYF. The CDR3 DNA sequence: TGTGCCGGGAAGGGTAGCGGGGGGACCAAAGAGACCCAGTACTTC. Variable domain in full (rest from reference TRBV9 and TRBJ2-5): DSGVTQTPKHLITATGQRVTLRCSPRSGDLSVYWYQQSLDQGLQFLIQYYNGEERAKGNILERFSAQQFPDLHSELNLSSLELGDSALYFCAGKGSGGTKETQYFGPGTRLLVL.